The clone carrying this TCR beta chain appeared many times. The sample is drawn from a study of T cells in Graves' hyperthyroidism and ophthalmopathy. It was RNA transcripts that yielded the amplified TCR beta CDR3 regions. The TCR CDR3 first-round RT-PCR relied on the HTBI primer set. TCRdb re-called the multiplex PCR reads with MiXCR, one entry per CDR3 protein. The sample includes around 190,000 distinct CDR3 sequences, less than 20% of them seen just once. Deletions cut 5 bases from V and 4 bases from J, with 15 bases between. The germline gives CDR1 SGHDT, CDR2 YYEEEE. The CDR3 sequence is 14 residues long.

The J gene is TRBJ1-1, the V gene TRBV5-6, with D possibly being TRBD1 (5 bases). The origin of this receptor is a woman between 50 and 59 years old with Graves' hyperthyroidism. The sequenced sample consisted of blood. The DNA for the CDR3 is TGTGCCAGCAGTCTTGGGGCAGGGACCACTGAAGCTTTCTTT. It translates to CASSLGAGTTEAFF.